Presented here are 30 T cell receptor beta chains from one specimen sequenced in a study of T cells in Graves' hyperthyroidism and ophthalmopathy. Researchers amplified the TCR beta CDR3 regions from RNA transcripts. HTBI primers were the set used in a first-round RT-PCR of the TCR CDR3. TCRdb itself ran the multiplex PCR reads through MiXCR, one entry per CDR3 protein. The repertoire holds 530,000 or so distinct CDR3 sequences, with around 46% as singletons. The source material was peripheral blood or thyroid tissue (not recorded which). Receptors were obtained from a young woman with Graves' hyperthyroidism.

This clonotype was observed at least ten times. The chain couples TRBV15 to TRBJ2-7; no clear D gene. In germline, CDR1 is LNHNV, CDR2 YYDKDF (reference sequence). The ends were cut back, 4 bases at V and 2 bases at J, with 12 bases in the middle. This CDR3 is built from 14 residues. CDR3 region: CATSNTELTYEQYF. For the CDR3, the DNA is TGTGCCACCAGCAACACGGAACTTACCTACGAGCAGTACTTC.

The gene calls are TRBV6-1 and TRBJ2-2, with 9 nucleotides matching TRBD2. The CDR3 length is 16 residues. Trimming took 5 bases from V and 3 from J; bases not matched to a gene: 7. Germline V CDR1 and CDR2: MNHNS, SASEGT. The chain's CDR3 is CASSQRLAVDTGELFF. In nucleotides, the CDR3 is TGTGCCAGCAGTCAAAGACTAGCGGTCGACACCGGGGAGCTGTTTTTT.

In the case of this clonotype: At one boundary the junction diverges from the germline segment, which might be a read error. The V gene is TRBV7-3, the J gene TRBJ2-7; D is tentatively TRBD1 or TRBD2 (5 bases each). Per the germline V gene, CDR1 is SGHTA and CDR2 is FQGTGA. CDR3 length equals 15 residues. CDR3 amino acids: CASRFPGRGNYEQYF. The CDR3 DNA reads TGTGCCAGCAGGTTTCCGGGACGGGGAAACTACGAGCAGTACTTT.

The chain joins TRBV15 to TRBJ2-2, with 11 bases identical to TRBD2. Germline assignment: CDR1 LNHNV and CDR2 YYDKDF (reference sequence). The CDR3 loop spans 17 amino acids. After removal of 5 bases from V and 6 bases from J, the junction contained 11 bases not matched to a gene. CDR3 region: CATSPDHSGRAAGELFF. In DNA form, the CDR3 reads TGTGCCACCAGCCCGGATCATAGCGGGAGGGCGGCCGGGGAGCTGTTTTTT.

This clonotype was detected many times. In DNA, the CDR3 is TGTGCCAGCAGTTTAGGGTCCGGTGGGACCGAGCAGTACTTC. This encodes CASSLGSGGTEQYF. The rearrangement uses TRBV27 and TRBJ2-7; D possibly matches TRBD1 or TRBD2 (5 bases each). CDR3 size: 14 residues. Germline CDR1 is MNHEY and CDR2 is SMNVEV (reference sequence). The V end was cut by 2 bases, the J end by 6 bases, with 14 bases between.

This clonotype was recorded at least ten times. The rearrangement joins TRBV12-3 or TRBV12-4 to TRBJ2-7, with 7 bases that match TRBD2. This CDR3 is 14 amino acids long. V lost 3 bases to trimming and J lost 4 bases; unmatched junction nucleotides: 6. This chain's CDR3 is CASSFGRGGYEQYF. The CDR3, as DNA: TGTGCCAGCAGTTTTGGGAGGGGTGGGTACGAGCAGTACTTC.

Notes on this clonotype: A much larger clonotype is one base distant, so this may be a read error. This rearrangement joins TRBV7-6 to TRBJ2-7; D gene uncertain. The CDR3 totals 11 residues. Germline CDR1 reads SGHVS; CDR2 reads FNYEAQ. V was clipped by 5 bases and J by 5 bases, with 7 bases between them. CDR3 nucleotide sequence: TGTGCCAGCAGCAGGGCCCACGAGCAGTACTTC. This encodes CASSRAHEQYF.

This clonotype showed up many times. The CDR3 sequence is CASSVTASYEQYF. For the CDR3, the DNA is TGTGCCAGCAGCGTCACAGCGTCCTACGAGCAGTACTTC. The chain is built from TRBV11-2 and TRBJ2-7; D is undetermined. The CDR3 is made up of 13 amino acids. Between the trimmed V and J ends, which lost 5 bases and 1 base, there was a span of 9 bases. CDR1 and CDR2 from the germline V gene are SGHAT and FQNNGV.

The chain uses TRBV6-5 and TRBJ2-7; 9 bases align to TRBD1. V lost 6 bases to trimming and J lost 7 bases; unmatched junction nucleotides: 10. Germline CDR1 and CDR2: MNHEY and SVGAGI. The CDR3 has 14 amino acids. CDR3 residues: CASRRDRGAWEQYF. In DNA, the CDR3 is TGTGCCAGCAGACGCGACAGGGGGGCGTGGGAGCAGTACTTC.

This chain links TRBV15 with TRBJ2-7; 13 bases line up with TRBD2. After removal of 2 bases from V and 2 bases from J, the junction contained 3 bases not matched to a gene. The germline CDR1 and CDR2 sequences are LNHNV and YYDKDF (reference sequence). This CDR3 region has 16 residues. CDR3 amino acids: CATSRTSGRETYEQYF. CDR3 nucleotides: TGTGCCACCAGCAGAACTAGCGGGAGGGAAACCTACGAGCAGTACTTC.

The rearrangement joins TRBV5-1 to TRBJ1-1; a weak D match, TRBD1 (5 bases). Deletions cut 4 bases from V and 11 bases from J, with 21 bases between. This CDR3 region has 14 residues. Germline V gene lookup returns CDR1 SGHRS and CDR2 YFSETQ. The DNA for the CDR3 is TGCGCCAGCAGCCCCGGAGGTCGGGGGAGGGACGCTTTCTTT. This encodes CASSPGGRGRDAFF.

The chain joins TRBV29-1 to TRBJ2-7; D tentatively fits TRBD1 or TRBD2 (5 bases each). Trimming took 3 bases from V and 4 from J, leaving 16 bases between them. The CDR3 has 14 residues. CDR1 is SQVTM and CDR2 is ANQGSEA in the germline V gene. CDR3 nucleotide sequence: TGCAGCGTTGAGACGGGGCCCGACGGATACGAGCAGTACTTC. Protein: CSVETGPDGYEQYF.

The chain has TRBV7-2 and TRBJ2-5, with D perhaps matching TRBD1 (6 bases). CDR3 size: 13 residues. Germline-derived CDR1 and CDR2 are SGHTA and FQGNSA. The germline V and J ends were trimmed by 5 bases and 4 bases, with 11 bases remaining between them. In DNA form, the CDR3 reads TGTGCCAGCAGCATACAGGGTGGAGAGACCCAGTACTTC. It yields the protein CASSIQGGETQYF.

The chain joins TRBV20-1 to TRBJ2-2; D not resolved. CDR3 length: 10 amino acids. V gave up 7 bases and J gave up 8 bases, with 8 bases separating them. CDR1 DFQATT and CDR2 SNEGSKA come from the germline V gene (reference sequence). The CDR3 protein is CSGSTGELFF. The CDR3 region has the DNA TGCAGTGGCAGCACAGGGGAGCTGTTTTTT.

This clonotype was counted at least ten times. The V and J genes are TRBV12-3 or TRBV12-4 and TRBJ1-2; TRBD1 matches 7 bases. This CDR3 has 15 amino acids. V lost 5 bases and J lost 5; bases outside the gene matches: 11. CDR3 sequence: CASSPSPTGIYGYTF. As DNA, the CDR3 is TGTGCCAGCAGTCCCTCCCCGACAGGGATTTATGGCTACACCTTC.

V is TRBV9 and J is TRBJ2-5, with D hard to call. Between the trimmed V and J ends, which lost 2 bases and 5 bases, there was a span of 16 bases. CDR3 length: 15 amino acids. The V gene's germline CDR1 is SGDLS and CDR2 YYNGEE. CDR3 DNA: TGTGCCAGCAGCGTTGATACAGCCGCTGGGGAGACCCAGTACTTC. Encoded protein: CASSVDTAAGETQYF.

Comments on this clonotype: At one end the junction does not follow the germline gene, possibly because of a read error. The chain combines TRBV28 with TRBJ1-2; no definite D call. Germline lookup yields CDR1 MDHEN and CDR2 SYDVKM. The CDR3 is 14 residues long. The CDR3: CVSNQLGGNYGYTF. As DNA, the CDR3 is TGTGTCAGCAACCAACTCGGCGGTAACTATGGCTACACCTTC.

The table lists this clonotype with many counts. This chain connects TRBV20-1 to TRBJ2-2, with D hard to call. With 3 bases removed from V and 7 bases from J, the gap between germline ends came to 15 bases. In germline, CDR1 is DFQATT, CDR2 SNEGSKA (reference sequence). This CDR3 has 14 amino acids. In nucleotides, the CDR3 is TGCAGTGCTAGTGGGCACTCGAAGGGCGGGGAGCTGTTTTTT. Protein: CSASGHSKGGELFF.

The chain links TRBV24-1 to TRBJ2-5; D is undetermined. The better agreement between TRBJ2-4 and the DNA end casts doubt on the J call. There are 12 residues in the CDR3. Germline V gene data show CDR1 as KGHDR and CDR2 as SFDVKD. CDR3 amino acids: CATSDSTDIQYF. The CDR3 nucleotides read TGTGCCACCAGTGATTCGACGGACATTCAGTACTTC.

This chain connects TRBV2 to TRBJ1-2, with D hard to call. CDR3 length: 13 residues. The germline CDR1 and CDR2 sequences are SNHLY and FYNNEI. Trimming removed 3 bases from V and 5 bases from J, with 10 bases in between. The CDR3 reads CASSEAGEYGYTF. CDR3 nucleotide sequence: TGTGCCAGCAGTGAGGCCGGGGAGTATGGCTACACCTTC.

This clonotype occurred many times. The chain couples TRBV7-2 to TRBJ2-7; 8 bases are shared with TRBD2. Losses at the gene ends were 5 bases for V and 7 bases for J; bases not matched to a gene: 19. This CDR3 region has 17 residues. Germline V CDR1 and CDR2: SGHTA, FQGNSA. The CDR3 sequence: CASSQLGGSGSPREQYF. The CDR3 coding sequence is TGTGCCAGCAGCCAGTTAGGCGGCAGCGGGAGTCCGAGGGAGCAGTACTTC.

This clonotype is a singleton in its sample. The genes are TRBV7-9 and TRBJ2-1, with 12 nucleotides matching TRBD2. The germline gives CDR1 SEHNR, CDR2 FQNEAQ (reference sequence). This CDR3 spans 17 amino acids. V lost 2 bases, J lost 0 bases, and 2 bases stayed unmatched. CDR3 sequence reads: CASSLTGLAGSYNEQFF. The DNA of the CDR3 is TGTGCCAGCAGCTTAACGGGACTAGCGGGCTCCTACAATGAGCAGTTCTTC.

A word on this clonotype: Given a much more abundant clone one base away, this may be a read error. Since the CDR3 does not end with the conserved phenylalanine or tryptophan, this likely comes from a read error. The chain employs TRBV6-5 and TRBJ1-5, with D unresolved. CDR3 length equals 15 residues. In germline, CDR1 is MNHEY, CDR2 SVGAGI. V shed 0 bases and J shed 0 bases, with 6 bases lying between them. For the CDR3, the DNA is TGTGCCAGCAGTTACTCTCGTTATAGCAATCAGCCCCAGCATCTT. Its translation is CASSYSRYSNQPQHL.

The chain links TRBV20-1 to TRBJ1-1; the match to TRBD1 covers 7 bases. V shed 8 bases and J 0 bases; nucleotides not matched to a gene: 9. The germline V gene encodes CDR1 DFQATT and CDR2 SNEGSKA (reference sequence). The CDR3 is 14 amino acids. Written as DNA, the CDR3 is TGCAGTCCCGGTCCGGGACAGATGAACACTGAAGCTTTCTTT. Translation: CSPGPGQMNTEAFF.

The sample holds many counts of this clonotype. The chain employs TRBV6-2 or TRBV6-3 and TRBJ2-5, with 7 bases identical to TRBD1. The CDR3 has 16 residues. Germline loops: CDR1 MNHEY, CDR2 SVGEGT. V lost 6 bases and J lost 5; bases outside the gene matches: 15. In DNA, the CDR3 is TGTGCCAGCAGCCGGGCCAGGGGGAGTTTGGTCGAGACCCAGTACTTC. This sequence encodes CASSRARGSLVETQYF.

This chain links TRBV29-1 with TRBJ1-1; D is unclear. The ends were cut back, 2 bases at V and 6 bases at J, with 4 bases in the middle. The CDR3 is 10 amino acids. Germline lookup yields CDR1 SQVTM and CDR2 ANQGSEA. CDR3 in DNA: TGCAGCGTTGAACAGTCTGAAGCTTTCTTT. It translates to CSVEQSEAFF.

Many counts were recorded for this clonotype. The chain couples TRBV12-3 or TRBV12-4 to TRBJ1-6; D unresolved. The V end lost 2 bases, the J end lost 11 bases, and 7 bases lay between the germline ends. The CDR3 is 12 amino acids. The CDR3: CASSLRAAPLHF. Written as DNA, the CDR3 is TGTGCCAGCAGTTTACGGGCCGCACCCCTCCACTTT.

This clonotype was recorded at least ten times. The rearrangement uses TRBV20-1 and TRBJ1-6; D ambiguous. The length of the CDR3 is 10 residues. V lost 5 bases and J 6 bases, leaving 2 bases between the germline ends. Germline CDR1 DFQATT, CDR2 SNEGSKA (reference sequence). The CDR3 DNA reads as TGCAGTGCTTCTAATTCACCCCTCCACTTT. Amino acid sequence: CSASNSPLHF.

This clonotype occurred once. CDR3 sequence reads: CSASSEEPSSYEQYF. CDR3 nucleotides: TGCAGTGCCAGCAGTGAAGAACCCAGCTCCTACGAGCAGTACTTC. The chain employs TRBV20-1 and TRBJ2-7, with D unresolved. CDR1 is DFQATT and CDR2 is SNEGSKA in the germline V gene (reference sequence). V gave up 6 bases and J gave up 0 bases, with 18 bases separating them. CDR3 length: 15 residues.

The table lists this clonotype with a few counts. The chain has TRBV28 and TRBJ2-7, with D possibly TRBD2 on 5 matching bases. Germline CDR1 is MDHEN and CDR2 is SYDVKM. The CDR3 extends over 13 amino acids. Trimming stripped 6 bases from V and 5 bases from J, with 14 bases between. The DNA for the CDR3 is TGTGCCAGCAGCGGGGTAGCTCCCCACGAGCAGTACTTC. Residues: CASSGVAPHEQYF.